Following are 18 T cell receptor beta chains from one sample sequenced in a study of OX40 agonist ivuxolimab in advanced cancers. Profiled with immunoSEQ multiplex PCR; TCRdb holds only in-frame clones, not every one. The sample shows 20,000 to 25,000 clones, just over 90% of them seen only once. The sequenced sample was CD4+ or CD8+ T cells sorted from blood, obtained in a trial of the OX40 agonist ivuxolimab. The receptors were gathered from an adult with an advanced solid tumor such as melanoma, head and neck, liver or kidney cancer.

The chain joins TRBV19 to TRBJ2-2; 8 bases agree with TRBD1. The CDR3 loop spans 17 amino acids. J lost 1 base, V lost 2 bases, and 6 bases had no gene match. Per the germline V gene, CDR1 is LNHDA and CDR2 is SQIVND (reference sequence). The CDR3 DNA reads TGTGCCAGTAGTATATGGACAGGGCTCCGGAACACCGGGGAGCTGTTTTTT. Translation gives CASSIWTGLRNTGELFF.

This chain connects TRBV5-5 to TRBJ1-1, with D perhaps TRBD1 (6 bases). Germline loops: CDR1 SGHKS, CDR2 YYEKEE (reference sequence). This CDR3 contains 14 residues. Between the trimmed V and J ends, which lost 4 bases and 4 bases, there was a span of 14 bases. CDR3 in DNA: TGTGCCAGCAGCCTCACCCCGGGGGCCACTGAAGCTTTCTTT. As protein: CASSLTPGATEAFF.

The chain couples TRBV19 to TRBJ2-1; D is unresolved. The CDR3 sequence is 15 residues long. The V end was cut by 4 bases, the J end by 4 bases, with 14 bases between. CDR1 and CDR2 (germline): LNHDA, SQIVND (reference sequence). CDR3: CASSTHPVGYNEQFF. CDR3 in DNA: TGTGCCAGTAGTACCCACCCAGTGGGGTACAATGAGCAGTTCTTC.

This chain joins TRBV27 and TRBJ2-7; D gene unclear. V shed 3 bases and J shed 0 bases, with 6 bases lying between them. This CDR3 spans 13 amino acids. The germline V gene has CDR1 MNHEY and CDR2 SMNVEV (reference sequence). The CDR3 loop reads CASSFRVSYEQYF. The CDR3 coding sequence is TGTGCCAGCAGTTTTCGGGTCTCCTACGAGCAGTACTTC.

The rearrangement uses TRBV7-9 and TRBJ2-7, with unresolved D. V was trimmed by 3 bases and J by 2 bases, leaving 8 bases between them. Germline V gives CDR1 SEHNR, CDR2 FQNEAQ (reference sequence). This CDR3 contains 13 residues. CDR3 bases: TGTGCCAGCAGCTTTGGAGAAACCTACGAGCAGTACTTC. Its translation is CASSFGETYEQYF.

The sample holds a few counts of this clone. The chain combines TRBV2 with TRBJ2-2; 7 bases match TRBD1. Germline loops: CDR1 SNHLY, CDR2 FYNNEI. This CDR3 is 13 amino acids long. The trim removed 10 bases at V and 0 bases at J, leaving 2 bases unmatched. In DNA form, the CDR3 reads TGTGCCAAAGGGACAGCGAACACCGGGGAGCTGTTTTTT. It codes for CAKGTANTGELFF.

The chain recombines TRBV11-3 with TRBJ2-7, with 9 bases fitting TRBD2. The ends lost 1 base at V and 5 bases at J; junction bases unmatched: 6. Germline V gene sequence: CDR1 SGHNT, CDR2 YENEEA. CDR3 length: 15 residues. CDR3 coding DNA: TGTGCCAGCAGCTTAGTTCTATTAGCGGGGGACGAGCAGTACTTC. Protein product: CASSLVLLAGDEQYF. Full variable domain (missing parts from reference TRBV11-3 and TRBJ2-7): EAGVVQSPRYKIIEKKQPVAFWCNPISGHNTLYWYLQNLGQGPELLIRYENEEAVDDSQLPKDRFSAERLKGVDSTLKIQPAELGDSAVYLCASSLVLLAGDEQYFGPGTRLTVT.

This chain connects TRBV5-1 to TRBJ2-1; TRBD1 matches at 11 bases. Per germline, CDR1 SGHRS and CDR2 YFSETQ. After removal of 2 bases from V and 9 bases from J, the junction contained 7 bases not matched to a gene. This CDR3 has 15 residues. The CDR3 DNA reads TGCGCCAGCAGCTTAGGGACAGGGGGAATCACTGAGCAGTTCTTC. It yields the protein CASSLGTGGITEQFF.

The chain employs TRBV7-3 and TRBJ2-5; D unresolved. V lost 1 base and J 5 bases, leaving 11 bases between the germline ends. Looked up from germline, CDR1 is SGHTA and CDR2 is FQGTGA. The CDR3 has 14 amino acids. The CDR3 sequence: CASSLSQMWETQYF. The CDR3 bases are TGTGCCAGCAGCTTAAGCCAAATGTGGGAGACCCAGTACTTC.

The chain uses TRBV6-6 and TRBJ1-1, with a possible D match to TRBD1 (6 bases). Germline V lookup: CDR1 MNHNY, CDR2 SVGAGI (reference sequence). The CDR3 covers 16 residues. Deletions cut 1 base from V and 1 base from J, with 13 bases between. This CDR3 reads CASSYLGGAGNTEAFF. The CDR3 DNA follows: TGTGCCAGCAGTTACTTGGGGGGCGCGGGGAACACTGAAGCTTTCTTT.

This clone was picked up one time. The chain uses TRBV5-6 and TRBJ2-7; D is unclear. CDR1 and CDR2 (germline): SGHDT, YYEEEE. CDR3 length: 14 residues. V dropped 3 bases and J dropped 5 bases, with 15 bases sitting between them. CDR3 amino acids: CASSSLWGNDEQYF. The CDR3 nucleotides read TGTGCCAGCAGCTCTCTTTGGGGTAACGACGAGCAGTACTTC.

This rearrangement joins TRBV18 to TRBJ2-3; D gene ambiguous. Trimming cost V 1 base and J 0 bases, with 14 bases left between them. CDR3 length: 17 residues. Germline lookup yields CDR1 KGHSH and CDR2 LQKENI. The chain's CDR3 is CASSPQDSTTSTDTQYF. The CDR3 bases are TGTGCCAGCTCACCACAGGATAGCACCACTAGCACAGATACGCAGTATTTT. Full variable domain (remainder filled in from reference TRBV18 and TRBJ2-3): NAGVMQNPRHLVRRRGQEARLRCSPMKGHSHVYWYRQLPEEGLKFMVYLQKENIIDESGMPKERFSAEFPKEGPSILRIQQVVRGDSAAYFCASSPQDSTTSTDTQYFGPGTRLTVL.

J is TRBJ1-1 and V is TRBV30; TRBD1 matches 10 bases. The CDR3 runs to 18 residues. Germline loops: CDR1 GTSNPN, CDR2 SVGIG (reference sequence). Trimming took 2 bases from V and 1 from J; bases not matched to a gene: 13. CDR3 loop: CAWSRRPRTGGSNTEAFF. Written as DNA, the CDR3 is TGTGCCTGGAGTCGGCGGCCAAGGACAGGGGGGTCGAACACTGAAGCTTTCTTT.

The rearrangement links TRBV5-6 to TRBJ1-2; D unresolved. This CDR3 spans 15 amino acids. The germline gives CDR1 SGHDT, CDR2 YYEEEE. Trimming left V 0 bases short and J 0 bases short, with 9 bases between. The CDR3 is CASSLALSPNYGYTF. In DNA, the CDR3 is TGTGCCAGCAGCTTGGCTCTGTCCCCTAACTATGGCTACACCTTC.

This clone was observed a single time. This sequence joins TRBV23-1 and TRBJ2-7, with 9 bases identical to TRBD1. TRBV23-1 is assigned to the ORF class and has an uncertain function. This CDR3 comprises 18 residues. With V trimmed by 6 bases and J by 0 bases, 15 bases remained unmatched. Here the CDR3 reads CASSLRDRASVHSYEQYF. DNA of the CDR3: TGCGCCAGCAGCCTCCGGGACAGGGCCTCTGTACACTCCTACGAGCAGTACTTC.

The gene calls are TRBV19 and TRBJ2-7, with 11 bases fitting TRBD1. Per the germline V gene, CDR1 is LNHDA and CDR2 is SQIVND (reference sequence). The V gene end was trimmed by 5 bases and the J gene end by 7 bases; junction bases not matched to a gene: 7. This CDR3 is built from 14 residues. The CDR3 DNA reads TGTGCCAGTAGTCCCGGGACAGGGGGAGTGGAGCAGTACTTC. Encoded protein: CASSPGTGGVEQYF.

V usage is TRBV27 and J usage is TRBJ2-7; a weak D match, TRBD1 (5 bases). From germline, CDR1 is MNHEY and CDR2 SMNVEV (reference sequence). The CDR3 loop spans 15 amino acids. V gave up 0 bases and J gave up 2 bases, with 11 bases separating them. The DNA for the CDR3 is TGTGCCAGCAGTTTATCTAGCCAGGGAACCTACGAGCAGTACTTC. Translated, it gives CASSLSSQGTYEQYF.

CDR3 DNA: TGTGCCAGCAGTGATCATCCGACAGACTACAATGAGCAGTTCTTC. Residues: CASSDHPTDYNEQFF. The chain uses TRBV6-1 and TRBJ2-1; a weak D match, TRBD1 (5 bases). The V end was cut by 3 bases, the J end by 3 bases, with 12 bases between. This CDR3 region has 15 residues. CDR1 and CDR2 (germline): MNHNS, SASEGT.